The 29 T cell receptor beta chains reported below all come from one sample, sequenced in a study of shared clonotypes between healthy human individuals. Assay used: immunoSEQ multiplex PCR; TCRdb lists only in-frame clones, some missing. The sample contains 2 million to 2.5 million clones, approximately 95% of which appear only once. Sequencing used naive CD4+ T cells from PBMCs. This sample's subset: CD45RA+ positively selected. The receptors were sampled from a man aged 18 to 30 in good health. Some clones in this sample may be carry-over from other donors' samples.

A single count supports this clone. The rearrangement uses TRBV5-4 and TRBJ2-3, with D possibly matching TRBD2 (5 bases). The V end was cut by 6 bases, the J end by 0 bases, with 14 bases between. The CDR3 has 15 amino acids. Germline V gene lookup returns CDR1 SGHNT and CDR2 YYREEE (reference sequence). CDR3 coding DNA: TGTGCCAGCACAAAGGAGGCCACTAGCACAGATACGCAGTATTTT. It is translated as CASTKEATSTDTQYF.

This clone came up once. The V gene is TRBV2, the J gene TRBJ2-2, with D uncertain. Deletions cut 9 bases from V and 4 bases from J, with 9 bases between. The CDR3 is made up of 12 amino acids. The V gene's germline CDR1 is SNHLY and CDR2 FYNNEI. The chain's CDR3 is CARRKLTGELFF. For the CDR3, the DNA is TGTGCCAGGAGGAAACTCACCGGGGAGCTGTTTTTT.

This clone was seen just once. The genes are TRBV6-5 and TRBJ2-1, with 7 bases aligning to TRBD2. The junction had 4 bases not matched to a gene; V was cut back by 4 bases and J by 7 bases. The CDR3 consists of 13 residues. Germline CDR1 is MNHEY and CDR2 is SVGAGI. The CDR3 sequence: CASSLGSGNEQFF. CDR3 coding DNA: TGTGCCAGCAGTTTAGGTAGCGGGAATGAGCAGTTCTTC.

This chain joins TRBV5-4 and TRBJ2-3, with TRBD1 matching 11 bases. Germline CDR1 is SGHNT and CDR2 is YYREEE (reference sequence). Unmatched junction bases numbered 5, after V lost 5 bases and J lost 0 bases. The CDR3 has 16 amino acids. CDR3 in amino acids: CASRAGQGESTDTQYF. The CDR3 DNA reads TGTGCCAGCAGAGCGGGACAGGGGGAAAGCACAGATACGCAGTATTTT. The full variable domain, rest sourced from reference TRBV5-4 and TRBJ2-3, is ETGVTQSPTHLIKTRGQQVTLRCSSQSGHNTVSWYQQALGQGPQFIFQYYREEENGRGNFPPRFSGLQFPNYSSELNVNALELDDSALYLCASRAGQGESTDTQYFGPGTRLTVL.

This clone appeared a single time. This rearrangement joins TRBV5-4 to TRBJ2-5; D uncertain. This CDR3 region has 13 residues. Germline V gene lookup returns CDR1 SGHNT and CDR2 YYREEE (reference sequence). Trimming cost V 4 bases and J 5 bases, with 12 bases left between them. The DNA for the CDR3 is TGTGCCAGCAGCGACAAAGTAGGGGAGACCCAGTACTTC. Translated, it gives CASSDKVGETQYF.

V and J are TRBV9 and TRBJ2-5; 10 bases are a match to TRBD2. Per the germline V gene, CDR1 is SGDLS and CDR2 is YYNGEE. V shed 0 bases and J 5 bases; nucleotides not matched to a gene: 7. The CDR3 is 16 residues long. CDR3 loop: CASSVVPSGSLETQYF. CDR3 nucleotides: TGTGCCAGCAGCGTAGTTCCTAGCGGGAGCTTGGAGACCCAGTACTTC. The whole variable domain, remainder taken from reference TRBV9 and TRBJ2-5, is DSGVTQTPKHLITATGQRVTLRCSPRSGDLSVYWYQQSLDQGLQFLIQYYNGEERAKGNILERFSAQQFPDLHSELNLSSLELGDSALYFCASSVVPSGSLETQYFGPGTRLLVL.

CDR3 residues: CASSLGTGGVSGGYTF. The CDR3 nucleotides read TGTGCCAGCAGTTTAGGGACAGGGGGCGTGTCGGGTGGCTACACCTTC. The chain has TRBV28 and TRBJ1-2, with 12 bases aligning to TRBD1. CDR3 length equals 16 residues. The germline V gene has CDR1 MDHEN and CDR2 SYDVKM. Losses at the gene ends were 2 bases for V and 7 bases for J; bases not matched to a gene: 8.

The chain has TRBV2 and TRBJ2-5; D gene uncertain. This CDR3 comprises 13 residues. Germline CDR1 reads SNHLY; CDR2 reads FYNNEI. Trimming pared 3 bases from V and 3 bases from J, leaving 8 bases between. This chain's CDR3 is CASSETIKETQYF. Written as DNA, the CDR3 is TGTGCCAGCAGTGAGACGATTAAAGAGACCCAGTACTTC.

The J gene is TRBJ2-7, the V gene TRBV28; tentative D call: TRBD2 (5 bases). Trimming shortened V by 3 bases and J by 0 bases, and 21 bases separated the two germline ends. Germline loops: CDR1 MDHEN, CDR2 SYDVKM. The CDR3 spans 18 residues. CDR3 in amino acids: CASSFEFGPVGSSYEQYF. The CDR3 bases are TGTGCCAGCAGTTTCGAATTTGGTCCTGTGGGGAGCTCCTACGAGCAGTACTTC.

This chain uses TRBV2 with TRBJ1-2; D possibly corresponds to TRBD1 (6 bases). Trimming left V 7 bases short and J 4 bases short, with 16 bases between. Germline values: CDR1 SNHLY, CDR2 FYNNEI. The CDR3 has 14 amino acids. The CDR3 DNA is TGTGCCAGCAACAGGGAGCCACACAGCTATGGCTACACCTTC. Translating it yields CASNREPHSYGYTF.

V gene TRBV28 combines with J gene TRBJ1-1; the D gene is possibly TRBD1 (5 bases). The CDR3 has 14 residues. Trimming removed 9 bases from V and 4 bases from J, with 18 bases in between. Germline CDR1 MDHEN, CDR2 SYDVKM. Here the CDR3 DNA reads TGTGCCAGTCACCGTGTGCGGGGGACCACTGAAGCTTTCTTT. The encoded protein is CASHRVRGTTEAFF. Full variable domain (missing parts from reference TRBV28 and TRBJ1-1): DVKVTQSSRYLVKRTGEKVFLECVQDMDHENMFWYRQDPGLGLRLIYFSYDVKMKEKGDIPEGYSVSREKKERFSLILESASTNQTSMYLCASHRVRGTTEAFFGQGTRLTVV.

The DNA for the CDR3 is TGTGCCAGCAGCCTCCTGGGCGGGAGGGAGGCCTCAGATACGCAGTATTTT. It encodes CASSLLGGREASDTQYF. The J gene is TRBJ2-3, the V gene TRBV7-9, with TRBD2 identical over 9 bases. The CDR3 has 17 amino acids. Germline-derived CDR1 and CDR2 are SEHNR and FQNEAQ (reference sequence). V was clipped by 5 bases and J by 4 bases; unmatched bases: 13.

On this clone itself: Other DNA sequences of this sample code for an identical CDR3. The rearrangement links TRBV19 to TRBJ2-2; 8 nucleotides match TRBD1. V lost 3 bases and J lost 4; bases outside the gene matches: 1. The V gene's germline CDR1 is LNHDA and CDR2 SQIVND (reference sequence). The CDR3 has 14 residues. The CDR3 here is CASSITGGTGELFF. The CDR3 DNA reads as TGTGCCAGTAGTATCACAGGGGGCACCGGGGAGCTGTTTTTT.

The chain is built from TRBV5-1 and TRBJ1-1; maybe TRBD1 (5 bases). This CDR3 is built from 13 residues. The germline V gene encodes CDR1 SGHRS and CDR2 YFSETQ. V lost 4 bases to trimming and J lost 6 bases, with 13 bases between them. The CDR3 DNA sequence: TGCGCCAGCAGCCCCGGCGGAGGGGCTGAAGCTTTCTTT. Its translation is CASSPGGGAEAFF.

V and J are TRBV10-1 and TRBJ1-4, with a possible D match to TRBD1 (6 bases). The CDR3 extends over 18 amino acids. CDR1 and CDR2 (germline): WNHNN, SYGVQD (reference sequence). Trimming stripped 2 bases from V and 6 bases from J, with 22 bases between. In nucleotides, the CDR3 is TGCGCCAGCAGTGAGCTCCCGGACATGGGGGGCGGGGATGAAAAACTGTTTTTT. Translated: CASSELPDMGGGDEKLFF.

A word on this clone: Other DNA sequences in this sample translate to the same CDR3. The chain couples TRBV11-2 to TRBJ2-7; D gene unclear. Germline CDR1 is SGHAT and CDR2 is FQNNGV. Deletions cut 1 base from V and 6 bases from J, with 4 bases between. This CDR3 has 11 amino acids. CDR3 loop: CASSLGFEQYF. The DNA for the CDR3 is TGTGCCAGCAGCTTAGGCTTCGAGCAGTACTTC. Together with reference TRBV11-2 and TRBJ2-7, the CDR3 gives the full variable domain: EAGVAQSPRYKIIEKRQSVAFWCNPISGHATLYWYQQILGQGPKLLIQFQNNGVVDDSQLPKDRFSAERLKGVDSTLKIQPAKLEDSAVYLCASSLGFEQYFGPGTRLTVT.

This chain uses TRBV5-6 with TRBJ1-2, with unresolved D. Germline CDR1 is SGHDT and CDR2 is YYEEEE. The CDR3 is 16 residues long. V was cut by 2 bases and J by 4 bases, with 18 bases left in between. CDR3 loop: CASSLGPGPVFYGYTF. The CDR3 DNA reads TGTGCCAGCAGCTTAGGTCCGGGTCCAGTTTTCTATGGCTACACCTTC.

This clone was counted a few times. The chain uses TRBV19 and TRBJ1-1; D not resolved. The CDR3 consists of 12 residues. CDR1 is LNHDA and CDR2 is SQIVND in the germline V gene (reference sequence). The V and J ends lost 5 bases and 7 bases respectively, with 11 bases between them. This CDR3 reads CASSHLKSEAFF. CDR3 DNA sequence: TGTGCCAGTAGTCACCTAAAGAGTGAAGCTTTCTTT.

This chain uses TRBV4-2 with TRBJ1-2; 7 bases map to TRBD1. The CDR3 runs 15 residues. Germline trimming cut 4 bases from V and 2 bases from J; bases unmatched to any gene: 7. The V gene's germline CDR1 is LGHNA and CDR2 YNFKEQ. CDR3: CASSPHLQGNYGYTF. The CDR3 DNA reads TGTGCCAGCAGCCCTCACTTACAGGGGAACTATGGCTACACCTTC.

This chain joins TRBV5-6 and TRBJ2-1, with D maybe TRBD1 (5 bases). The CDR3 is 14 residues long. V lost 1 base, J lost 7 bases, and 12 bases lay in between. Germline CDR1 reads SGHDT; CDR2 reads YYEEEE. The CDR3, as DNA: TGTGCCAGCAGCTTGCGTATAGGGGTAAATGAGCAGTTCTTC. This sequence encodes CASSLRIGVNEQFF.

The chain couples TRBV5-5 to TRBJ2-5, with 7 bases aligning to TRBD2. CDR3 length equals 15 residues. CDR1 is SGHKS, CDR2 YYEKEE, per germline (reference sequence). V dropped 0 bases and J dropped 5; count of bases not matched to a gene: 7. The CDR3 DNA reads TGTGCCAGCAGCTTGGTTAGGGGAGGGATGGAGACCCAGTACTTC. Residues: CASSLVRGGMETQYF.

The chain carries TRBV7-3 and TRBJ2-3; 13 nucleotides line up with TRBD2. This CDR3 comprises 19 residues. Germline V gene data show CDR1 as SGHTA and CDR2 as FQGTGA. V lost 0 bases and J lost 2; bases outside the gene matches: 8. CDR3 coding DNA: TGTGCCAGCAGCTTAACTCCGGGACTAGCGGGAAGGGCCACAGATACGCAGTATTTT. Amino acids: CASSLTPGLAGRATDTQYF.

The rearrangement uses TRBV27 and TRBJ1-5; D unresolved. CDR3 size: 13 residues. CDR1 and CDR2 (germline): MNHEY, SMNVEV (reference sequence). V lost 6 bases to trimming and J lost 1 base, with 7 bases between them. The CDR3 reads CASSSGSNQPQHF. The CDR3 DNA sequence: TGTGCCAGCAGCAGCGGGAGCAATCAGCCCCAGCATTTT.

Of note for this clone: Other DNA variants within this sample encode the same CDR3. The rearrangement links TRBV5-4 to TRBJ2-7; 7 positions agree with TRBD1. Trimming at V came to 4 bases and at J to 5 bases, leaving 3 bases not matched to a gene. Germline assignment: CDR1 SGHNT and CDR2 YYREEE (reference sequence). The CDR3 spans 12 residues. CDR3 nucleotides: TGTGCCAGCAGCCTTGGACAGGACGAGCAGTACTTC. Its translation is CASSLGQDEQYF. The entire variable domain, with the rest obtained from reference TRBV5-4 and TRBJ2-7, is as follows: ETGVTQSPTHLIKTRGQQVTLRCSSQSGHNTVSWYQQALGQGPQFIFQYYREEENGRGNFPPRFSGLQFPNYSSELNVNALELDDSALYLCASSLGQDEQYFGPGTRLTVT.

This chain connects TRBV28 to TRBJ2-3; TRBD2 matches at 9 bases. V gave up 3 bases and J gave up 7 bases; unmatched junction bases: 8. The CDR3 spans 15 residues. CDR1 is MDHEN, CDR2 SYDVKM, per germline. CDR3 bases: TGTGCCAGCAGTTTGGGCGGGAGGGCCGTATATACGCAGTATTTT. Translating it yields CASSLGGRAVYTQYF.

The chain is built from TRBV7-3 and TRBJ2-2; 8 bases line up with TRBD2. The CDR3 is 16 amino acids. Looked up from germline, CDR1 is SGHTA and CDR2 is FQGTGA. The V gene end was trimmed by 5 bases and the J gene end by 4 bases; junction bases not matched to a gene: 9. The DNA for the CDR3 is TGTGCCAGCAGCCCGGGATTCACTAGCGGCACCGGGGAGCTGTTTTTT. Encoded protein: CASSPGFTSGTGELFF.

V gene TRBV28 combines with J gene TRBJ1-2; 7 nucleotides line up with TRBD1. Trimming removed 7 bases from V and 8 bases from J; junction bases left unmatched: 16. The CDR3 is 15 residues long. CDR1 is MDHEN and CDR2 is SYDVKM in the germline V gene. The CDR3 protein is CASNSVGQAPEGYTF. For the CDR3, the DNA is TGTGCCAGCAACTCGGTCGGACAGGCCCCTGAGGGCTACACCTTC.

The V gene is TRBV7-9, the J gene TRBJ2-1, with a tentative D call TRBD2 (6 bases). In germline, CDR1 is SEHNR, CDR2 FQNEAQ (reference sequence). This CDR3 comprises 16 residues. V lost 5 bases, J lost 0 bases, and 14 bases lay in between. The CDR3 DNA reads TGTGCCAGCAGCCCCCGGGGGATCGGCTCCTACAATGAGCAGTTCTTC. This translates into CASSPRGIGSYNEQFF.

V and J are TRBV5-6 and TRBJ2-6; D call uncertain. V lost 4 bases to trimming and J lost 2 bases, with 13 bases between them. The germline CDR1 and CDR2 sequences are SGHDT and YYEEEE. This CDR3 comprises 16 residues. The CDR3 loop reads CASSHQEQAGANVLTF. In nucleotides, the CDR3 is TGTGCCAGCAGCCATCAGGAGCAGGCTGGGGCCAACGTCCTGACTTTC. Based on the CDR3 plus reference TRBV5-6 and TRBJ2-6, the full variable domain is DAGVTQSPTHLIKTRGQQVTLRCSPKSGHDTVSWYQQALGQGPQFIFQYYEEEERQRGNFPDRFSGHQFPNYSSELNVNALLLGDSALYLCASSHQEQAGANVLTFGAGSRLTVL.